These 27 T cell receptor beta chains were all obtained from the same sample, sequenced in a study of T cell clones after liver transplantation. Repertoires were generated with immunoSEQ multiplex PCR, while TCRdb's copy carries only in-frame clones and drops some. Seen here are tens of thousands of clones, roughly 80% observed once, and the top ten hold about 0.45%. Sequences were derived from CD4+ T cells from blood, sampled almost 47 months after liver transplant. Receptor source: a human patient who received a liver transplant. Some T cells may arise from the graft donor.

This chain connects TRBV7-2 to TRBJ2-1; D gene ambiguous. Germline V lookup: CDR1 SGHTA, CDR2 FQGNSA. The length of the CDR3 is 15 residues. The V end was cut by 3 bases, the J end by 1 base, with 10 bases between. For the CDR3, the DNA is TGTGCCAGCAGCTTCAATGGCATTTCCTACAATGAGCAGTTCTTC. It specifies CASSFNGISYNEQFF.

In its sample, this clone was seen a few times. V is TRBV5-5 and J is TRBJ2-2; 8 bases match TRBD1. From germline, CDR1 is SGHKS and CDR2 YYEKEE (reference sequence). The J segment lost 4 bases and the V segment lost 0 bases, leaving 2 bases of the junction unmatched. This CDR3 has 15 amino acids. The DNA for the CDR3 is TGTGCCAGCAGCTTGGTCAGGGGGCTCACCGGGGAGCTGTTTTTT. Translating gives CASSLVRGLTGELFF.

This chain uses TRBV6-1 with TRBJ1-2, with D maybe TRBD1 (5 bases). The CDR3 is 12 residues long. Germline CDR1 is MNHNS and CDR2 is SASEGT. The V gene lost 7 bases and the J gene lost 6 bases, with 12 bases spanning the gap. The CDR3 DNA sequence: TGTGCCAGCATGTCCTGGGGCGATGGCTACACCTTC. This codes for CASMSWGDGYTF.

The chain recombines TRBV5-1 with TRBJ2-5, with D perhaps matching TRBD1 (6 bases). This CDR3 has 13 amino acids. Germline V CDR1 and CDR2: SGHRS, YFSETQ. The V gene lost 0 bases and the J gene lost 4 bases, with 7 bases spanning the gap. CDR3 protein: CASSLEGGETQYF. The CDR3 DNA reads as TGCGCCAGCAGCTTGGAAGGGGGAGAGACCCAGTACTTC.

This chain connects TRBV4-2 to TRBJ1-5; the D is unclear. The CDR3 length is 14 residues. The germline V gene encodes CDR1 LGHNA and CDR2 YNFKEQ. V was clipped by 1 base and J by 4 bases, with 8 bases between them. CDR3 sequence (DNA): TGTGCCAGCAGCCAAGGGAATGGAAATCAGCCCCAGCATTTT. Translation gives CASSQGNGNQPQHF.

The chain joins TRBV20-1 to TRBJ2-5; D is unresolved. CDR3 length: 11 amino acids. Trimming removed 4 bases from V and 5 bases from J, with 8 bases in between. Per germline, CDR1 DFQATT and CDR2 SNEGSKA (reference sequence). Written as DNA, the CDR3 is TGCAGTGCTACAGCTACGGAGACCCAGTACTTC. Its protein is CSATATETQYF.

Details on this clone: Since a much larger clone is just one base distant, this may be a read error. This chain uses TRBV7-6 with TRBJ2-7; 13 bases are a match to TRBD2. Losses at the gene ends were 5 bases for V and 6 bases for J; bases not matched to a gene: 4. The germline CDR1 and CDR2 sequences are SGHVS and FNYEAQ. The CDR3 contains 14 residues. The CDR3 DNA follows: TGTGCCAGCAGCCCGGGACTAGCGGGACGCGAGCAGTACTTC. It specifies CASSPGLAGREQYF.

This chain connects TRBV7-6 to TRBJ2-6, with TRBD1 matching 9 bases. The germline gives CDR1 SGHVS, CDR2 FNYEAQ. After removal of 5 bases from V and 4 bases from J, the junction contained 9 bases not matched to a gene. The CDR3 has 17 amino acids. CDR3 in DNA: TGTGCCAGCAGCCTAACAGGGGGCGCATCGGGGGCCAACGTCCTGACTTTC. Translated, it gives CASSLTGGASGANVLTF.

This rearrangement joins TRBV23-1 to TRBJ2-2, with D perhaps TRBD2 (6 bases). TRBV23-1 is filed as an ORF, its function uncertain. V lost 0 bases and J 2 bases, leaving 16 bases between the germline ends. The CDR3 totals 18 residues. The CDR3 nucleotides read TGCGCCAGCAGTCAATCCCAGAGTAGGAGGGATAACACCGGGGAGCTGTTTTTT. As protein: CASSQSQSRRDNTGELFF.

This clone was observed a single time. The chain joins TRBV10-2 to TRBJ2-1; D is possibly TRBD2 (6 bases). CDR1 is WSHSY and CDR2 is SAAADI in the germline V gene. The V and J ends lost 7 bases and 1 base respectively, with 23 bases between them. The CDR3 contains 18 residues. CDR3 residues: CASKGNGEGGLSYNEQFF. DNA for the CDR3: TGCGCCAGCAAGGGTAACGGGGAAGGAGGGCTTTCCTACAATGAGCAGTTCTTC.

The rearrangement uses TRBV6-6 and TRBJ1-2; D possibly corresponds to TRBD1 (5 bases). Germline V CDR1 and CDR2: MNHNY, SVGAGI (reference sequence). The CDR3 has 14 amino acids. V lost 6 bases, J lost 4 bases, and 15 bases lay in between. CDR3 amino acids: CASRASGTFYGYTF. In nucleotides, the CDR3 is TGTGCCAGCAGGGCCTCCGGGACCTTCTATGGCTACACCTTC.

A single count supports this clone. The chain employs TRBV27 and TRBJ2-7; 7 bases line up with TRBD2. Germline CDR1 is MNHEY and CDR2 is SMNVEV (reference sequence). V lost 8 bases to trimming and J lost 4 bases; unmatched junction nucleotides: 14. The CDR3 consists of 15 residues. CDR3 in DNA: TGTGCCAGCCGACGGAGCGGGACGGGGGATTACGAGCAGTACTTC. Protein product: CASRRSGTGDYEQYF.

The chain recombines TRBV28 with TRBJ1-2, with D hard to call. V lost 6 bases to trimming and J lost 4 bases, with 12 bases between them. Germline V CDR1 and CDR2: MDHEN, SYDVKM. The CDR3 extends over 13 amino acids. The CDR3 DNA is TGTGCCAGCAGCGCCGGCCTCATCTATGGCTACACCTTC. Its translation: CASSAGLIYGYTF.

This clone has just a few counts. The rearrangement links TRBV7-8 to TRBJ1-5; D call uncertain. Germline V gene lookup returns CDR1 SGHVS and CDR2 FQNEAQ. The CDR3 runs to 16 residues. Between the trimmed V and J ends, which lost 5 bases and 3 bases, there was a span of 17 bases. The CDR3 spells CASSPGRRAANQPQHF. In nucleotides, the CDR3 is TGTGCCAGCAGCCCAGGACGGAGAGCAGCCAATCAGCCCCAGCATTTT. The variable domain in full, completed from reference TRBV7-8 and TRBJ1-5, reads GAGVSQSPRYKVAKRGQDVALRCDPISGHVSLFWYQQALGQGPEFLTYFQNEAQLDKSGLPSDRFFAERPEGSVSTLKIQRTQQEDSAVYLCASSPGRRAANQPQHFGDGTRLSIL.

V gene TRBV4-1 combines with J gene TRBJ2-1; the match to TRBD1 covers 7 bases. V was pared by 1 base and J by 9 bases, with 9 bases of the junction left unmatched. The germline gives CDR1 MGHRA, CDR2 YSYEKL. The CDR3 is 15 amino acids. The CDR3 DNA is TGCGCCAGCAGCCAAGCTGAGGGACAGCCGGGTGAGCAGTTCTTC. Residues: CASSQAEGQPGEQFF.

The chain couples TRBV25-1 to TRBJ1-5; unclear D gene. V was clipped by 8 bases and J by 3 bases, with 11 bases between them. The germline V gene encodes CDR1 MGHDK and CDR2 SYGVNS. This CDR3 has 13 residues. Written as DNA, the CDR3 is TGTGCCAGCCGTGGGGAATACAATCAGCCCCAGCATTTT. Translation: CASRGEYNQPQHF.

The chain recombines TRBV27 with TRBJ1-2, with D unresolved. The CDR3 loop spans 13 amino acids. Germline V CDR1 and CDR2: MNHEY, SMNVEV (reference sequence). V lost 3 bases to trimming and J lost 1 base, with 6 bases between them. CDR3 coding DNA: TGTGCCAGCAGTTTGTACGGTAACTATGGCTACACCTTC. Encoded protein: CASSLYGNYGYTF.

The chain links TRBV28 to TRBJ2-7; D is ambiguous. V was cut by 6 bases and J by 7 bases, with 10 bases left in between. Germline CDR1 is MDHEN and CDR2 is SYDVKM. The CDR3 spans 11 residues. In nucleotides, the CDR3 is TGTGCCAGCAGCTCCCCCTGGGAGCAGTACTTC. Its translation: CASSSPWEQYF.

CDR3 in amino acids: CASSLRGQHDTNTEAFF. CDR3 bases: TGTGCCAGCAGCTTGAGGGGCCAACATGATACGAACACTGAAGCTTTCTTT. This chain uses TRBV5-5 with TRBJ1-1; a possible D gene is TRBD1 (5 bases). Per the germline V gene, CDR1 is SGHKS and CDR2 is YYEKEE (reference sequence). The CDR3 spans 17 residues. V lost 1 base and J 1 base, leaving 17 bases between the germline ends.

In DNA, the CDR3 is TGTGCCAGCAGTTTACGGGGGACCGGCTACACCTTC. This gives the protein CASSLRGTGYTF. J is TRBJ1-2 and V is TRBV28; tentatively, D is TRBD1 (5 bases). Germline-derived CDR1 and CDR2 are MDHEN and SYDVKM. The CDR3 runs 12 residues. The V gene lost 2 bases and the J gene lost 8 bases, with 9 bases spanning the gap.

The rearrangement links TRBV28 to TRBJ2-3, with 10 bases lining up with TRBD2. Germline V gives CDR1 MDHEN, CDR2 SYDVKM. The CDR3 length is 15 residues. V dropped 8 bases and J dropped 4; count of bases not matched to a gene: 9. The CDR3 region has the DNA TGTGCCAGCCTCAGCGGGAGGGCCAACTCAGATACGCAGTATTTT. Translating gives CASLSGRANSDTQYF.

The chain is built from TRBV15 and TRBJ1-1; 8 positions agree with TRBD1. Per the germline V gene, CDR1 is LNHNV and CDR2 is YYDKDF (reference sequence). The CDR3 is 13 amino acids. The V gene end was trimmed by 3 bases and the J gene end by 10 bases; junction bases not matched to a gene: 7. The CDR3 sequence is CATSSSDRGGAFF. CDR3 nucleotide sequence: TGTGCCACCAGCAGTTCAGACAGGGGAGGAGCTTTCTTT. Based on the CDR3 plus reference TRBV15 and TRBJ1-1, the full variable domain is DAMVIQNPRYQVTQFGKPVTLSCSQTLNHNVMYWYQQKSSQAPKLLFHYYDKDFNNEADTPDNFQSRRPNTSFCFLDIRSPGLGDTAMYLCATSSSDRGGAFFGQGTRLTVV.

The chain joins TRBV28 to TRBJ1-5; D uncertain. Germline V gene sequence: CDR1 MDHEN, CDR2 SYDVKM. Trimming shortened V by 5 bases and J by 3 bases, and 5 bases separated the two germline ends. CDR3 size: 12 residues. CDR3: CASSPLNQPQHF. CDR3 nucleotide sequence: TGTGCCAGCAGTCCTCTCAATCAGCCCCAGCATTTT. The full variable domain, rest sourced from reference TRBV28 and TRBJ1-5, is DVKVTQSSRYLVKRTGEKVFLECVQDMDHENMFWYRQDPGLGLRLIYFSYDVKMKEKGDIPEGYSVSREKKERFSLILESASTNQTSMYLCASSPLNQPQHFGDGTRLSIL.

The gene calls are TRBV6-6 and TRBJ1-1, with D uncertain. The CDR3 sequence is 13 residues long. V was clipped by 1 base and J by 3 bases, with 6 bases between them. The germline V gene has CDR1 MNHNY and CDR2 SVGAGI (reference sequence). The CDR3 region is CASSYWHDTEAFF. In nucleotides, the CDR3 is TGTGCCAGCAGTTACTGGCATGACACTGAAGCTTTCTTT.

The genes are TRBV18 and TRBJ2-1; possible D gene TRBD2, 6 bases. V lost 3 bases and J 0 bases, leaving 18 bases between the germline ends. This CDR3 is built from 18 residues. The germline V gene encodes CDR1 KGHSH and CDR2 LQKENI. CDR3 nucleotide sequence: TGTGCCAGCTCACCTCGCCCCTCACGGGGGAGCTCCTACAATGAGCAGTTCTTC. It codes for CASSPRPSRGSSYNEQFF.

The chain is built from TRBV15 and TRBJ2-5; TRBD1 matches 8 bases. Germline CDR1 and CDR2: LNHNV and YYDKDF (reference sequence). The CDR3 contains 14 residues. Trimming at V came to 3 bases and at J to 5 bases, leaving 5 bases not matched to a gene. The CDR3 loop is CATSRVDRGETQYF. CDR3 in DNA: TGTGCCACCAGCAGGGTAGACAGGGGTGAGACCCAGTACTTC.

This chain joins TRBV10-1 and TRBJ2-1, with no clear D. Trimming took 2 bases from V and 4 from J, leaving 6 bases between them. Germline assignment: CDR1 WNHNN and CDR2 SYGVQD (reference sequence). This CDR3 comprises 13 residues. The CDR3 DNA sequence: TGCGCCAGCAGTGAGGGGCTGTACAATGAGCAGTTCTTC. The encoded protein is CASSEGLYNEQFF.